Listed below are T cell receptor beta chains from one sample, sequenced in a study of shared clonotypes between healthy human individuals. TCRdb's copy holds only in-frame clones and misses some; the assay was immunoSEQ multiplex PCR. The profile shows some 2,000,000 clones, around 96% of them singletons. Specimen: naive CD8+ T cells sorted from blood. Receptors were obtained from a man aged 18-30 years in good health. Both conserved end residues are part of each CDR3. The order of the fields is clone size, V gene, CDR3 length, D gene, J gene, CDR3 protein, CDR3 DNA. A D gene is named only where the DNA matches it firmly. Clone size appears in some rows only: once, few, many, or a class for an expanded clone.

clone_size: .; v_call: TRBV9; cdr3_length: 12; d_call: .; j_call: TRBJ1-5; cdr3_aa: CASSVGEGPQHF; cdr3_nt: TGTGCCAGCAGCGTAGGGGAAGGACCCCAGCATTTT
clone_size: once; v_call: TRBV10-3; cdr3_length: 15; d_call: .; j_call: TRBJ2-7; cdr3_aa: CAISESNAVSYEQYF; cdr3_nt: TGTGCCATCAGTGAGTCGAATGCAGTCTCCTACGAGCAGTACTTC
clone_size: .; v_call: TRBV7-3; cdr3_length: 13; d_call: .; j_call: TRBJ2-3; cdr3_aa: CASSSTGPDTQYF; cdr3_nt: TGTGCCAGCAGCTCTACAGGGCCAGATACGCAGTATTTT
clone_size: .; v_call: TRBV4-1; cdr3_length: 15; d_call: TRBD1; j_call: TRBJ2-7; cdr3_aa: CASSPGPGGSDEQYF; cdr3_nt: TGCGCCAGCAGCCCCGGGCCAGGGGGTTCCGACGAGCAGTACTTC
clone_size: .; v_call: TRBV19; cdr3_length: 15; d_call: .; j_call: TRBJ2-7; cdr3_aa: CASSIASGEDYEQYF; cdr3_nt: TGTGCCAGTAGTATAGCGTCGGGAGAGGATTACGAGCAGTACTTC
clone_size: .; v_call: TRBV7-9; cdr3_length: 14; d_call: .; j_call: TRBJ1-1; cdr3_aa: CASSLGPIALEAFF; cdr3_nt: TGTGCCAGCAGCTTGGGGCCTATTGCTCTTGAAGCTTTCTTT
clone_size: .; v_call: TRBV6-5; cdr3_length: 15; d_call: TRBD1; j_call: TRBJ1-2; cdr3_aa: CASRGTVQPGSGYTF; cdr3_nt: TGTGCCAGCAGGGGGACAGTTCAACCGGGATCTGGCTACACCTTC
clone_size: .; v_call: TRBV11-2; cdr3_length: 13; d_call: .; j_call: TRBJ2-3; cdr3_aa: CASSLASPDTQYF; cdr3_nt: TGTGCCAGCAGCTTAGCTAGCCCAGATACGCAGTATTTT
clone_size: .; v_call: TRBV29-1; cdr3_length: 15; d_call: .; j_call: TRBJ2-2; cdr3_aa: CSVEAGFGHTGELFF; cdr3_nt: TGCAGCGTTGAAGCAGGGTTCGGTCACACCGGGGAGCTGTTTTTT
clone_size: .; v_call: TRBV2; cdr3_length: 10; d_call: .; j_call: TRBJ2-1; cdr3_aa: CASKDNEQFF; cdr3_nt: TGTGCCAGCAAGGACAATGAGCAGTTCTTC
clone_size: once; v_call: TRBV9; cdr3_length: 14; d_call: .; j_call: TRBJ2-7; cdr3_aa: CASSVAGTTYEQYF; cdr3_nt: TGTGCCAGCAGCGTAGCAGGGACCACCTACGAGCAGTACTTC
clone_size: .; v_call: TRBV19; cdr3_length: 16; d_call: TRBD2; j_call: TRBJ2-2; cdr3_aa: CASSITSGVYTGELFF; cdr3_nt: TGTGCCAGTAGTATTACTAGCGGGGTTTACACCGGGGAGCTGTTTTTT
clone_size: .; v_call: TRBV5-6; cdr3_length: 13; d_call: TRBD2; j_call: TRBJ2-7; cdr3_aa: CASSYRDYAAQYF; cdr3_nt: TGTGCCAGCAGCTACCGGGACTACGCGGCGCAGTACTTC
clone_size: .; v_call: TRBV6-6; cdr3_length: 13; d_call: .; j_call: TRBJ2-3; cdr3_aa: CASSYLNADTQYF; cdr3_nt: TGTGCCAGCAGTTACCTCAATGCAGATACGCAGTATTTT
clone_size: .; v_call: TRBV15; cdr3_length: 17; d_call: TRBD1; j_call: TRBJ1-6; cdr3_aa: CATSRDHGTGPNSPLHF; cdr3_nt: TGTGCCACCAGCAGAGATCACGGGACAGGGCCGAATTCACCCCTCCACTTT
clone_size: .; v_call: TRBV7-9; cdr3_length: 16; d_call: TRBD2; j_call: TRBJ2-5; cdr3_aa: CASSILWGGVQETQYF; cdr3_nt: TGTGCCAGCAGCATCCTGTGGGGAGGGGTGCAAGAGACCCAGTACTTC
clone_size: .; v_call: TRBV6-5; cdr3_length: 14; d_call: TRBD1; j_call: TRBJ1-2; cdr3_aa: CASSAGTGNYGYTF; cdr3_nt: TGTGCCAGCAGTGCCGGGACAGGGAACTATGGCTACACCTTC
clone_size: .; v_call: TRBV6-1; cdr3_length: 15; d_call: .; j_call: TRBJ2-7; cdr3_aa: CASTHRDESAYEQYF; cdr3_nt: TGTGCCAGCACACACCGGGACGAATCCGCCTACGAGCAGTACTTC
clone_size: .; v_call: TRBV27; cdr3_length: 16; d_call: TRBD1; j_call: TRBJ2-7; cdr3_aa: CASSFSVGQAPLEQYF; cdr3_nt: TGTGCCAGCAGTTTCTCAGTAGGACAGGCCCCTCTCGAGCAGTACTTC
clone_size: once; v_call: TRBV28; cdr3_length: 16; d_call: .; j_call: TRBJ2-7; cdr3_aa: CASSPWAGATGAEQYF; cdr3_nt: TGTGCCAGCAGTCCCTGGGCGGGTGCCACCGGTGCCGAGCAGTACTTC
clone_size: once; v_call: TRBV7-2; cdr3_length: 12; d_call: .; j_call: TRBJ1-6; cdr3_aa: CASSLGSSPLHF; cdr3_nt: TGTGCCAGCAGCTTGGGTTCTTCACCCCTCCACTTT
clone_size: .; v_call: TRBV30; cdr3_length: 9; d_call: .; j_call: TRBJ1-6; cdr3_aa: CASTPTLHF; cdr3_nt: TGTGCCTCGACCCCCACCCTCCACTTT
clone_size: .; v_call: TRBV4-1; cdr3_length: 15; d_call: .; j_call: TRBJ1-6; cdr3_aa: CASSQAGLTGSPLHF; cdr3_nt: TGCGCCAGCAGCCAAGCAGGTCTCACAGGGTCACCCCTCCACTTT
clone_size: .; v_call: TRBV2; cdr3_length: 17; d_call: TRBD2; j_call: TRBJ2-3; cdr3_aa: CASTNWASGSGADTQYF; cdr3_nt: TGTGCCAGCACCAACTGGGCTAGCGGGAGTGGGGCAGATACGCAGTATTTT
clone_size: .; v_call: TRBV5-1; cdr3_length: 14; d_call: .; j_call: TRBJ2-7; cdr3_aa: CASSQAAGSYEQYF; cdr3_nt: TGCGCCAGCAGCCAAGCAGCAGGGTCCTACGAGCAGTACTTC
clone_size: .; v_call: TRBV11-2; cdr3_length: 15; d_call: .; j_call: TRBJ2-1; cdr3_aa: CASSLSLSSYNEQFF; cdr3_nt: TGTGCCAGCAGCTTATCGTTGAGCTCCTACAATGAGCAGTTCTTC
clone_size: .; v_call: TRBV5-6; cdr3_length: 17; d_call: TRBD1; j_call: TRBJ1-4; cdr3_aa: CASSLGQGRFEDEKLFF; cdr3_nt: TGTGCCAGCAGCTTGGGACAGGGGAGGTTTGAGGATGAAAAACTGTTTTTT
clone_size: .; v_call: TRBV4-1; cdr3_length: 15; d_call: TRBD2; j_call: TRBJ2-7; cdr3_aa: CASSQGGSSSYEQYF; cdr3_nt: TGCGCCAGCAGCCAAGGCGGGAGTAGCTCCTACGAGCAGTACTTC
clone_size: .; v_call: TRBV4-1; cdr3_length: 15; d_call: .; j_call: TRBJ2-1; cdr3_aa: CASSQMTGVLDEQFF; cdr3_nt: TGCGCCAGCAGCCAGATGACGGGGGTACTTGATGAGCAGTTCTTC
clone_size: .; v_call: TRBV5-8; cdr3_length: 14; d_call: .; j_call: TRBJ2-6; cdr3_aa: CASSLRTGANVLTF; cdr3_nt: TGTGCCAGCAGCTTACGAACAGGGGCCAACGTCCTGACTTTC
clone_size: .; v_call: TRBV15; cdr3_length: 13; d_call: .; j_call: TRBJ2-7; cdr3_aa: CATKGQLSYEQYF; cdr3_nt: TGTGCCACGAAAGGACAGCTCTCCTACGAGCAGTACTTC
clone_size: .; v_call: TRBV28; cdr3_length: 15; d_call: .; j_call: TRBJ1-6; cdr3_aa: CASSLIGQGDSPLHF; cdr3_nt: TGTGCCAGCAGTTTAATCGGGCAGGGCGATTCACCCCTCCACTTT
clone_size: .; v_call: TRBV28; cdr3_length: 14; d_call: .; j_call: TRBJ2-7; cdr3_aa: CASSLRQGSDEQYF; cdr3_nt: TGTGCCAGCAGTTTAAGGCAGGGATCTGACGAGCAGTACTTC
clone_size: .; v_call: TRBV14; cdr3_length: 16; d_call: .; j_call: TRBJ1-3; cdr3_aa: CASSHPLEGLGNTIYF; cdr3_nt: TGTGCCAGCAGCCATCCCCTTGAGGGGCTAGGAAACACCATATATTTT
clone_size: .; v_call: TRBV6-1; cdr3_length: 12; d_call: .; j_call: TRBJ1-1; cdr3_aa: CASVRGNTEAFF; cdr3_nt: TGTGCCAGCGTAAGGGGGAACACTGAAGCTTTCTTT
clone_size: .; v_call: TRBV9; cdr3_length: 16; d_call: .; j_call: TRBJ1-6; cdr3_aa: CASSVDLGGGNSPLHF; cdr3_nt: TGTGCCAGCAGCGTAGATTTGGGAGGCGGGAATTCACCCCTCCACTTT
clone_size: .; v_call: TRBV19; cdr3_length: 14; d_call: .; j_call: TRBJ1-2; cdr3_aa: CARDWTGANYGYTF; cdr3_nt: TGTGCCAGAGATTGGACCGGGGCTAACTATGGCTACACCTTC
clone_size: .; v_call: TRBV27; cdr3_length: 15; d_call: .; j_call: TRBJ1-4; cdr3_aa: CASSIRGGSNEKLFF; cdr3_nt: TGTGCCAGCAGTATCCGAGGGGGATCTAATGAAAAACTGTTTTTT
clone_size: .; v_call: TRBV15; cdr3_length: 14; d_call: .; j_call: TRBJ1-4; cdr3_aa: CATSIAFVDEKLFF; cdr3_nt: TGTGCCACCAGCATTGCATTTGTTGATGAAAAACTGTTTTTT
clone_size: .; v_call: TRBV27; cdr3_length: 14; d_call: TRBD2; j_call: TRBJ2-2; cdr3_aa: CASTYGLDTGELFF; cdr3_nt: TGTGCCAGCACCTACGGACTAGACACCGGGGAGCTGTTTTTT
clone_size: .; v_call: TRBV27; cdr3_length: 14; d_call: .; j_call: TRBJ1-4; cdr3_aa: CASSERTGNEKLFF; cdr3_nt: TGTGCCAGCAGTGAGAGGACGGGTAATGAAAAACTGTTTTTT
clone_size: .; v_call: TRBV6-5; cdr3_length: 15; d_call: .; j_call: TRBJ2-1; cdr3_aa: CASSYSKSSYNEQFF; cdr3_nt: TGTGCCAGCAGTTACTCGAAAAGTTCCTACAATGAGCAGTTCTTC
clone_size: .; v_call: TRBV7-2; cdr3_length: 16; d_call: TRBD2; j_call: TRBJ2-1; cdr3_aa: CASSIWTSGRINEQFF; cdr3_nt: TGTGCCAGCAGCATCTGGACTAGCGGGAGGATCAATGAGCAGTTCTTC
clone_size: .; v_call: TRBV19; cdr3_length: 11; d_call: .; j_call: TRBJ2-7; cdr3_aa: CASSIAGEQYF; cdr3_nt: TGTGCCAGTAGTATTGCCGGTGAGCAGTACTTC
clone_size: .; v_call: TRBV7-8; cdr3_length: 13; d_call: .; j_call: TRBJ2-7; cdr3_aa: CASSLAGSYEQYF; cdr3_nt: TGTGCCAGCAGCTTAGCAGGATCCTACGAGCAGTACTTC
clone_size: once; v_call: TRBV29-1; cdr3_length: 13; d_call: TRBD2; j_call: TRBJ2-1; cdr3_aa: CSVHLLAVNEQFF; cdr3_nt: TGCAGCGTTCACTTACTAGCGGTCAATGAGCAGTTCTTC
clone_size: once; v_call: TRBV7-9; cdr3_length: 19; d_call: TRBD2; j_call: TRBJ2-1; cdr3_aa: CASSLEASFDSGTYNEQFF; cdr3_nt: TGTGCCAGCAGCTTAGAGGCCTCCTTCGATAGCGGGACATACAATGAGCAGTTCTTC
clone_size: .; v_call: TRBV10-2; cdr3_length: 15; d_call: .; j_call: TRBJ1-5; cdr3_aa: CASSEAGGGNQPQHF; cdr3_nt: TGCGCCAGCAGTGAGGCTGGGGGGGGCAATCAGCCCCAGCATTTT
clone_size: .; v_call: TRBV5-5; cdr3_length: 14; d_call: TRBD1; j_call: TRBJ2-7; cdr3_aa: CASSFGAGGYEQYF; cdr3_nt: TGTGCCAGCAGCTTTGGGGCAGGGGGCTACGAGCAGTACTTC
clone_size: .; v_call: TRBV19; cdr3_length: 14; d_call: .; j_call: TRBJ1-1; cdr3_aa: CASSIGDGRAEAFF; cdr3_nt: TGTGCCAGTAGTATAGGGGACGGGAGGGCTGAAGCTTTCTTT
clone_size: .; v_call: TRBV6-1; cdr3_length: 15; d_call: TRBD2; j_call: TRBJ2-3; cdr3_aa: CASHGLAVFTDTQYF; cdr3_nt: TGTGCCAGCCACGGACTAGCGGTCTTCACAGATACGCAGTATTTT
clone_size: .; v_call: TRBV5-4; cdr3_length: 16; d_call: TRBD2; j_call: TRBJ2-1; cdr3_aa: CASSLPGGGNFNEQFF; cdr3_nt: TGTGCCAGCAGTCTTCCCGGCGGGGGGAATTTCAATGAGCAGTTCTTC
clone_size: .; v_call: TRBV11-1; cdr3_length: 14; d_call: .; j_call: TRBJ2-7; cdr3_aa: CASSPALGDNEQYF; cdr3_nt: TGTGCCAGCAGCCCCGCCCTCGGGGACAACGAGCAGTACTTC
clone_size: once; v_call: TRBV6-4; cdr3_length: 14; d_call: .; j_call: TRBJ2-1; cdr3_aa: CASSDTGSPDEQFF; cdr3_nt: TGTGCCAGCAGTGACACAGGAAGTCCCGATGAGCAGTTCTTC